This T cell receptor (beta chain) was observed in a study of shared clonotypes between healthy human individuals. Whole-study context: Every donor yielded three CD4 naive, three CD4 memory, two CD8 naive and one CD8 memory plate.

Each subset's genomic DNA was shared equally among a number of immunoSEQ plates. Sequencing used immunoSEQ multiplex PCR; TCRdb keeps in-frame clones, though not all of them. The table records a few million clones, roughly 93% of them present only once. Study observations and caveats: With four donors compared, roughly 4.9% of naive CD4 clonotypes were shared.

This CDR3 region has 15 residues. The V gene's germline CDR1 is SGHDT and CDR2 YYEEEE. Only CD45RO-negative cells positively selected for CCR7 counted as naive CD8 cells, so terminally differentiated effector memory CD45RA+ cells were excluded. As concerns this clone: Antigen unknown.

The source material was naive CD8+ T cells from PBMCs. The chain has TRBV5-6 and TRBJ2-5; 7 bases map to TRBD1. The end of the DNA aligns better with TRBJ2-7, so the J call may be wrong. This clonotype was sampled from a man in his late teens or twenties in good health. Some clones in this sample may be carry-over from other donors' samples. CDR3 amino acids: CASSLDLSGGYEQYF. CDR3 nucleotide sequence: TGTGCCAGCAGCTTGGATTTGTCAGGGGGCTACGAGCAGTACTTC.